Following are 5 T cell receptor beta chains from one sample sequenced in a study of regulatory T cells in long-lasting Graves disease. The time point: persistent/refractory GD, antithyroid drugs over 5 years with positive TRAb. Preparation of the TCR library used RNA extracted from PBMCs. Arm-PCR of CDR3 regions and iRepertoire HTBI primers were the basis on which TCR beta libraries were built. Each CDR3 protein gets one entry after TCRdb re-called the multiplex PCR reads with MiXCR. Among some 420,000 distinct CDR3 sequences listed, under 25% were seen once. The material was peripheral blood mononuclear cells (PBMCs), obtained when the disease was refractory, from a patient treated with antithyroid drugs. The receptor source for this set is a female donor with Graves disease.

Only a few counts were recorded for this clonotype. This sequence joins TRBV2 and TRBJ2-3, with D tentatively TRBD1 (6 bases). V was cut by 1 base and J by 5 bases, with 7 bases left in between. Germline loops: CDR1 SNHLY, CDR2 FYNNEI. This CDR3 is 13 amino acids long. The CDR3 loop is CASSEVQGDTQYF. The CDR3 DNA reads TGTGCCAGCAGTGAAGTACAGGGAGATACGCAGTATTTT. The complete variable domain, with remaining parts taken from reference TRBV2 and TRBJ2-3, reads EPEVTQTPSHQVTQMGQEVILRCVPISNHLYFYWYRQILGQKVEFLVSFYNNEISEKSEIFDDQFSVERPDGSNFTLKIRSTKLEDSAMYFCASSEVQGDTQYFGPGTRLTVL.

This rearrangement joins TRBV20-1 to TRBJ1-4; TRBD1 agrees at 7 bases. Trimming removed 6 bases from V and 7 bases from J; junction bases left unmatched: 5. Looked up from germline, CDR1 is DFQATT and CDR2 is SNEGSKA (reference sequence). The CDR3 contains 12 residues. The CDR3, as DNA: TGCAGTGCAACTGGGACAGCTGAAAAACTGTTTTTT. Amino acids: CSATGTAEKLFF.

V is TRBV30 and J is TRBJ1-2; D possibly corresponds to TRBD1 (5 bases). Trimming took off 2 bases at V and 4 bases at J, with 11 bases between the two ends. This CDR3 spans 13 amino acids. Germline lookup yields CDR1 GTSNPN and CDR2 SVGIG (reference sequence). The CDR3 nucleotides are TGTGCCTGGAGTCCTTCAGGGAGCTATGGCTACACCTTC. This translates into CAWSPSGSYGYTF.

This clonotype has a count of ten or more. The V call is TRBV12-3 or TRBV12-4, the J call TRBJ1-2; 8 bases line up with TRBD1. This CDR3 comprises 14 residues. The V gene end was trimmed by 6 bases and the J gene end by 8 bases; junction bases not matched to a gene: 11. The DNA of the CDR3 is TGTGCCAGCAGCTACCCGGACAGGGTGGGAGGCTACACCTTC. Protein: CASSYPDRVGGYTF.

For this clonotype: A much larger clone sits a single nucleotide away, making a read error possible. The rearrangement joins TRBV28 to TRBJ2-4, with 12 bases fitting TRBD1. The J call may not be correct, given that the DNA end is closer to TRBJ1-2. CDR3 size: 18 residues. CDR1 is MDHEN, CDR2 SYDVKM, per germline. The CDR3 nucleotides read TGTGTCAGCAGTGAATCCGGGACAGGGGGCGTCAGTGGCCATGGCTACACCTTC. This translates into CVSSESGTGGVSGHGYTF.